This TCR beta chain came from a study of read filtering for tumor transcriptome and immune sequencing. At the level of the study: DNase treatment preceded whole-transcriptome library preparation.

The CDR3 has 15 residues. The V segment lost 1 base and the J segment 7 bases; nucleotides outside the gene matches: 5. Per the germline V gene, CDR1 is SGHDN and CDR2 is FVKESK. Molecular barcoded adaptors covering alpha/delta and beta/gamma chains were used on approximately 400 ng RNA. A single record per CDR3 protein comes from TCRdb applying MiXCR to the reads. The table lists fewer than 50,000 distinct CDR3 sequences, roughly an eighth of them singletons. Study-wide results and limits: The sorted CD138-negative fraction was a mixed bone marrow immune population, not purified T cells. Without single-read clonotypes, shared clonotype proportions correlated more between IR-seq and RNA-seq.

At the time of active disease, bone marrow was collected from every patient. This clonotype was recorded a few times. Its antigen is as yet unknown. This rearrangement joins TRBV14 to TRBJ2-2, with 8 bases fitting TRBD1. The specimen sequenced was a population of CD138-negative cells sorted from bone marrow. The TCR sequence derives from a donor at least 40 years old with multiple myeloma. The CDR3 sequence is CASSQVTGGIGELFF. CDR3 in DNA: TGTGCCAGCAGCCAAGTTACAGGGGGAATCGGGGAGCTGTTTTTT.